This is a list of T cell receptor beta chains from one sample in a study of blood T cell repertoires in COVID-19. Method: immunoSEQ multiplex PCR; TCRdb's copy keeps in-frame clones and lacks some. The table lists around 260,000 clones, around 90% of them singletons. Sequencing was carried out using peripheral blood. The origin of the receptors is a woman aged 35 to 49 who had recovered from COVID-19. Each CDR3 is given with its conserved first and last residue. D genes are given only for firm matches.

TRBV7-3	TRBD2	CASSASWTSGTGELFF
TRBV6-1	.	CASSDDSSYEQYF
TRBV4-1	.	CASSQEETGPYEQYF
TRBV15	TRBD1	CATSRTTGVNQPQHF
TRBV11-2	TRBD2	CASSIQLASGAGELFF
TRBV7-2	TRBD2	CASSLGLAGGPPQYF
TRBV11-3	TRBD1	CASRAHRGRDGELFF
TRBV9	.	CASSVAAGSYTF
TRBV5-4	TRBD2	CASPGAGGPDTQYF
TRBV5-1	TRBD1	CASYPTGTGHGYTF
TRBV27	.	CASSYRGSGHNYGYTF
TRBV6-2/TRBV6-3	TRBD2	CASSYQLAGDNEQFF
TRBV7-3	TRBD2	CASSLTGLAGATTGGNEQFF
TRBV2	.	CASSDVVAVTYEQYF
TRBV19	.	CASSPGQSHTDTQYF
TRBV7-2	.	CASQFGSVPGEQYF
TRBV6-5	.	CASSRGTGGELFF
TRBV19	TRBD2	CASSLGLAGGPRYF
TRBV7-9	.	CASSPPQGNTEAFF
TRBV7-2	TRBD2	CASSLAAGGGVGELFF
TRBV5-1	TRBD1	CASSLGQDGDTEAFF
TRBV19	TRBD2	CASSIGDGLADSYEQYF
TRBV28	.	CASTPGVGYTF
TRBV3-1/TRBV3-2	TRBD2	CASSLGLAGYSGANVLTF
TRBV27	TRBD1	CASRQGQVSNQPQHF
TRBV7-8	.	CASSAGGLTSTDTQYF
TRBV27	TRBD2	CASSLPSGSESYNEQFF
TRBV5-1	TRBD2	CASSLGSGGDTQYF
TRBV5-1	.	CASSSTGIGTDTQYF
TRBV18	TRBD2	CASSHGLVSDTDTQYF
TRBV19	TRBD1	CASSMSSADRVNYGYTF
TRBV4-1	TRBD1	CASSQPTGLGTNEKLFF
TRBV11-3	TRBD2	CASSPGLAGVIYNEQFF
TRBV6-6	.	CASSYSGRGEYEQYF
TRBV24-1	.	CAIGQHPYSLVFSGNTIYF
TRBV24-1	.	CATSEAPSYNEQFF
TRBV2	.	CASRPGVQETQYF
TRBV10-3	TRBD2	CAISPRTSGPYTDTQYF
TRBV27	.	CASSTPGGGGYTF
TRBV7-3	TRBD2	CASSSGLGGETQYF
TRBV15	.	CATSRGGAGDNSPLHF
TRBV10-3	.	CAISVAGQGPDTQYF
TRBV15	TRBD2	CATSRGAGGPVEQYF
TRBV6-5	TRBD2	CASSYGAGVDTDTQYF
TRBV3-1/TRBV3-2	.	CASSQELTSYGYTF
TRBV3-1/TRBV3-2	.	CASSQDPGGGGNTIYF
TRBV25-1	.	CASSELNNYEQYF
TRBV30	TRBD1	CACDRGPGANVLTF
TRBV10-3	TRBD2	CAILAGAYNEQFF
TRBV2	.	CASSYGGINTEAFF
TRBV11-2	.	CASSFLYTQYF
TRBV29-1	TRBD1	CSVVHGTDNEQYF
TRBV5-1	TRBD2	CASSYSGLAEEQYF
TRBV5-1	.	CASSLEGSGSTDTQYF